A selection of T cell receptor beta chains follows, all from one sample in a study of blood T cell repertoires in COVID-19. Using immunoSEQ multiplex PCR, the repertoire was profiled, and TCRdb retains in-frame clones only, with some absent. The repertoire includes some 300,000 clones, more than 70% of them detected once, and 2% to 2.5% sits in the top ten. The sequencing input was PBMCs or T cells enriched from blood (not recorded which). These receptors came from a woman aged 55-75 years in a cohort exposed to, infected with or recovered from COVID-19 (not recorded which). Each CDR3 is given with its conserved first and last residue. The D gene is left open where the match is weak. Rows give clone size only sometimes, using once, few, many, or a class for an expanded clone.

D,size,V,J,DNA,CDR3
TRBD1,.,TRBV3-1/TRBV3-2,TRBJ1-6,TGTGCCAGCAGCCAAGATGGTGGACAGGGGGCTTTCACAGCCTCCTATAATTCACCCCTCCACTTT,CASSQDGGQGAFTASYNSPLHF
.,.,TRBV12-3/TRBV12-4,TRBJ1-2,TGTGCCAGCAGTTTCAGGGCTGGCTACACCTTC,CASSFRAGYTF
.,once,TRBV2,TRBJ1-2,TGTGCCAGCAGTGGGCAGGGGCTCTATGGCTACACCTTC,CASSGQGLYGYTF
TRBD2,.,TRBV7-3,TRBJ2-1,TGTGCCAGCAGCACCGGGACTAGCGGGAGTTTTACGTTCTTC,CASSTGTSGSFTFF
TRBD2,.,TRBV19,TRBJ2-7,TGTGCCAGTAGTATCTGGACTAGCGGGAGGGACGAGCAGTACTTC,CASSIWTSGRDEQYF
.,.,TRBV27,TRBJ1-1,TGTGCCAGCAGTCGTACGGGGGTCGCTGAAGCTTTCTTT,CASSRTGVAEAFF
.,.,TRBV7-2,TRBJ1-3,TGTGCCAGCAGCCAAAGTCCCGGCTCTGGAAACACCATATATTTT,CASSQSPGSGNTIYF
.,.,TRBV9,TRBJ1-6,TGTGCCAGCAGCGTAGAATCGGGGGCCTATAATTCACCCCTCCACTTT,CASSVESGAYNSPLHF
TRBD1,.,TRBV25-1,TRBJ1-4,TGTGCCAGCAGCGACAGGGGGCTTCCTAATGAAAAACTGTTTTTT,CASSDRGLPNEKLFF
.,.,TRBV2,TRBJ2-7,TGTGCCAGCAGTGAAACACTGGGGACGGGGAGGGAGCAGTACTTC,CASSETLGTGREQYF
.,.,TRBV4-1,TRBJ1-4,TGCGCCAGCAGCCAAGAAGGCAGGGCGGCAGAAAAACTGTTTTTT,CASSQEGRAAEKLFF
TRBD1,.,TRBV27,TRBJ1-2,TGTGCCAGCAGTTTATCCCGCGGGACAGGGGGTGGCTACACCTTC,CASSLSRGTGGGYTF
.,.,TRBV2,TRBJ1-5,TGTGCCAGCAGTGAAAGAGGGCCCCAGCATTTT,CASSERGPQHF
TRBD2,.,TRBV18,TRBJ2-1,TGTGCCAGCTCACCACCGAGCGGGAGGCGGGATGAGCAGTTCTTC,CASSPPSGRRDEQFF
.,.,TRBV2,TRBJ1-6,TGTGCCAGCACGCAAACCCGGGACAAAAATTCACCCCTCCACTTT,CASTQTRDKNSPLHF
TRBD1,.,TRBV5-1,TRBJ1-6,TGCGCCAGCAGCTCGTCAACAGGGGGCAATTCACCCCTCCACTTT,CASSSSTGGNSPLHF
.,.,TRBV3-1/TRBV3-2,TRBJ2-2,TGTGCCAGCAGTCGAGCGAGCACCGGGGAGCTGTTTTTT,CASSRASTGELFF
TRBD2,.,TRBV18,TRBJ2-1,TGTGCCAGCTCACTCAGGACTAGCGCCTACAATGAGCAGTTCTTC,CASSLRTSAYNEQFF
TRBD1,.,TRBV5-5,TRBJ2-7,TGTGCCAGCAGCCGACAGGGTGCCTACGAGCAGTACTTC,CASSRQGAYEQYF
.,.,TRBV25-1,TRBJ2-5,TGTGCCAGCAGTGAATCTGGGCGGAGGGAGACCCAGTACTTC,CASSESGRRETQYF
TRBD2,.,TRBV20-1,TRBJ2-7,TGCAGTGCTAGTCCCAGCGGGAGGGCTAGGGGCGAGCAGTACTTC,CSASPSGRARGEQYF
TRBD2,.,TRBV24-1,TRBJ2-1,TGTGCCACCAGTGACCGTAGCGGGAGTACCAATGAGCAGTTCTTC,CATSDRSGSTNEQFF
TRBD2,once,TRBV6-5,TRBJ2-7,TGTGCCAGCAGTCGGACTAGCGGGAGCTCCGAGCAGTACTTC,CASSRTSGSSEQYF
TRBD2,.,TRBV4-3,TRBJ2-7,TGCGCCAGCAGCCAAGGAACGGGAGGGTCCTACGAGCAGTACTTC,CASSQGTGGSYEQYF
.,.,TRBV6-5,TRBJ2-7,TGTGCCAGCAGTTACAGAAGTAGTCCCTACGAGCAGTACTTC,CASSYRSSPYEQYF
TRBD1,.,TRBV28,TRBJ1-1,TGTGCCAGCGGCCTACAGACAGGGACTGGCACTGAAGCTTTCTTT,CASGLQTGTGTEAFF
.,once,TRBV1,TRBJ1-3,TGCACCAGCAGCCAAGCTGCGGAGTCTGGAAACACCATATATTTT,CTSSQAAESGNTIYF
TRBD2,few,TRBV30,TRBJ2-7,TGTGCCTGGAGCCCAGCGGGGGGCCGTTACGAGCAGTACTTC,CAWSPAGGRYEQYF
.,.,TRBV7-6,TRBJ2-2,TGTGCCAGCAGCTGGGGGGCCGGGGAGCTGTTTTTT,CASSWGAGELFF
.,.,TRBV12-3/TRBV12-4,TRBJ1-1,TGTGCCAGCAGTCGTGTCACTGAAGCTTTCTTT,CASSRVTEAFF
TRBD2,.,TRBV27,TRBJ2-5,TGTGCCAGCAGATCTTACAAGCGGGAGGGCCTGGAGACCCAGTACTTC,CASRSYKREGLETQYF
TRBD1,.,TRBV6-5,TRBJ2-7,TGTGCCAGCTGGGGACAGGGGAGCTCCTACGAGCAGTACTTC,CASWGQGSSYEQYF
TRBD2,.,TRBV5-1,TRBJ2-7,TGCGCCAGCAGCTTGTTTGGGACTAGCGGGAGTGGCGAGCAGTACTTC,CASSLFGTSGSGEQYF
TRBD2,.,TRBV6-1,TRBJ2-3,TGTGCCAGCAGTGAATGGGCTAGCGGGAGCTCAGATACGCAGTATTTT,CASSEWASGSSDTQYF
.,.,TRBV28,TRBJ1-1,TGTGCCAGCAGCGTCCCCCCGTCCTCTGAAGCTTTCTTT,CASSVPPSSEAFF
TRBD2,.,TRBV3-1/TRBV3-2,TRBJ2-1,TGTGCCAGCAGCCTCGGACTAGCGGGAGGAGGAAATGAGCAGTTCTTC,CASSLGLAGGGNEQFF
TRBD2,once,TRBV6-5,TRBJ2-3,TGTGCCAGCAGGGGGGCTAGCGGGAGTGTGGATACGCAGTATTTT,CASRGASGSVDTQYF
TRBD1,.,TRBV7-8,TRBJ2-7,TGTGCCAGCAGCCCCCATCGGGGGACAGGGGGCCACGAGCAGTACTTC,CASSPHRGTGGHEQYF
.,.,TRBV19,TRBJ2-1,TGTGCCAGTAGTATAGGGGACTCACCCTACAATGAGCAGTTCTTC,CASSIGDSPYNEQFF
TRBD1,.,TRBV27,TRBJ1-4,TGTGCCAGCGGGACAGGGTATAAAGAAAAACTGTTTTTT,CASGTGYKEKLFF
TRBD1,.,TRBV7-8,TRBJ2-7,TGTGCCAGCAGCTCGAACAGGGGGCGCAACGAAGAGCAGTACTTC,CASSSNRGRNEEQYF
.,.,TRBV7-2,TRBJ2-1,TGTGCCAGCAGCCTCGGGACTTTCTCCTACAATGAGCAGTTCTTC,CASSLGTFSYNEQFF
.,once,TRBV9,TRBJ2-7,TGTGCCAGCAGCGGGTCCGGCGGGCCAACCTACGAGCAGTACTTC,CASSGSGGPTYEQYF
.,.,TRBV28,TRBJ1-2,TGTGCCAGCAGTTCAGGGAGGGGCTACACCTTC,CASSSGRGYTF
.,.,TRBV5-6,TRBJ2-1,TGTGCCAGCAGCTTGGATTATGCGAATGAGCAGTTCTTC,CASSLDYANEQFF
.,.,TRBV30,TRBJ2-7,TGTGCCTGGAGTGCCGGGGTGACCTACGAGCAGTACTTC,CAWSAGVTYEQYF
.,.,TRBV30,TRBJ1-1,TGTGCCTGCTCGCCCCAGGGGAACACTGAAGCTTTCTTT,CACSPQGNTEAFF
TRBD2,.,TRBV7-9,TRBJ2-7,TGTGCCAGCAGCTTAGGCGGGAGGTACGAGCAGTACTTC,CASSLGGRYEQYF
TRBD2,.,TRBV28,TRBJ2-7,TGTGCCAGCAGATCTGCCGGACTAGCGGGGGAGCAGTACTTC,CASRSAGLAGEQYF
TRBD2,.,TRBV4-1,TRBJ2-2,TGCGCCAGCAGCCAATTTGCGGGAGGTGCGTGGGAGCTGTTTTTT,CASSQFAGGAWELFF